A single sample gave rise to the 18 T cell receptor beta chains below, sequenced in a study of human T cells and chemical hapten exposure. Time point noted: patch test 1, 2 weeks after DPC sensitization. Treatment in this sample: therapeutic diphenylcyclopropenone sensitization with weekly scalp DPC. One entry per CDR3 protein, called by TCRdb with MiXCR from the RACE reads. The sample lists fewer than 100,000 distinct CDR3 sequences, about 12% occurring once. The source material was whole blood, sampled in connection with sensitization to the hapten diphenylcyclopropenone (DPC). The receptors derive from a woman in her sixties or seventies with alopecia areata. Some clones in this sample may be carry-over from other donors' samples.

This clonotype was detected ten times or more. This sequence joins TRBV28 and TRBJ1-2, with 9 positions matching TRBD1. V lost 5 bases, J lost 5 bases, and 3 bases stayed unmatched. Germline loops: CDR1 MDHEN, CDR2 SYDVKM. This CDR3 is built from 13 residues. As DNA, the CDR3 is TGTGCCAGCAGTATTGGACAGGGGTATGGCTACACCTTC. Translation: CASSIGQGYGYTF.

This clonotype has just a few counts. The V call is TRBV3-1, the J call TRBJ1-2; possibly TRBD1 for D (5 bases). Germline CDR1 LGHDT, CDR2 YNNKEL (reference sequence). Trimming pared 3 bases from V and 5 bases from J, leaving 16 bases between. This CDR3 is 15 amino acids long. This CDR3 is CASSQGGSRIYGYTF. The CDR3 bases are TGTGCCAGCAGCCAGGGGGGGTCAAGAATTTATGGCTACACCTTC.

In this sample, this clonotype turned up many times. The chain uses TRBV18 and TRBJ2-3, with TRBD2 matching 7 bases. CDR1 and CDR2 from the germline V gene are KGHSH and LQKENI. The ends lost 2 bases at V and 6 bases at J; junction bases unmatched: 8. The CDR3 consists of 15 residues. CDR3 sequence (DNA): TGTGCCAGCTCACCATCCGGCGGGGGTTCGGATACGCAGTATTTT. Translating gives CASSPSGGGSDTQYF.

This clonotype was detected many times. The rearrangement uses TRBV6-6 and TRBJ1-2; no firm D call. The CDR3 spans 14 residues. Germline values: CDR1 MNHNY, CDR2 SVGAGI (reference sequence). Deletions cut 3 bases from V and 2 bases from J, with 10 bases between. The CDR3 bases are TGTGCCAGCAGTTATATAGCTGGGAACTATGGCTACACCTTC. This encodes CASSYIAGNYGYTF.

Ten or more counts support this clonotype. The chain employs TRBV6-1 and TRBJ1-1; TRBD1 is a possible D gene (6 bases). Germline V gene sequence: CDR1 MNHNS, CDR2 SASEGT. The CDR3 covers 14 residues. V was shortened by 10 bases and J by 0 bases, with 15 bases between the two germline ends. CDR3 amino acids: CATAQGSMNTEAFF. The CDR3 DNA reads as TGTGCCACCGCACAGGGCAGCATGAACACTGAAGCTTTCTTT.

The CDR3 DNA is TGTGCCAGCAGCGCGGAGCCCCACGGCAGTCCCCAAGAGACCCAGTACTTC. It is translated as CASSAEPHGSPQETQYF. V and J are TRBV7-3 and TRBJ2-5; D gene uncertain. The CDR3 contains 17 residues. Trimming pared 5 bases from V and 1 base from J, leaving 20 bases between. Per the germline V gene, CDR1 is SGHTA and CDR2 is FQGTGA. The complete variable domain, with remaining parts taken from reference TRBV7-3 and TRBJ2-5, reads GAGVSQTPSNKVTEKGKYVELRCDPISGHTALYWYRQSLGQGPEFLIYFQGTGAADDSGLPNDRFFAVRPEGSVSTLKIQRTERGDSAVYLCASSAEPHGSPQETQYFGPGTRLLVL.

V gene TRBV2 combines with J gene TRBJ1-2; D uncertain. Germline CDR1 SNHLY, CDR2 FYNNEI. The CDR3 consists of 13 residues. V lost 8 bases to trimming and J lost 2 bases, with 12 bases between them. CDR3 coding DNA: TGTGCCAGCCGGTCCGGAGGGAACTATGGCTACACCTTC. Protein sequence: CASRSGGNYGYTF.

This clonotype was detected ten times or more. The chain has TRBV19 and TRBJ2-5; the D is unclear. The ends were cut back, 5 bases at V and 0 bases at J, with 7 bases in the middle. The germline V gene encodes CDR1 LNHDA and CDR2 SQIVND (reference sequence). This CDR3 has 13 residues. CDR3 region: CASSYSNQETQYF. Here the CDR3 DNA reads TGTGCCAGTAGTTATAGTAACCAAGAGACCCAGTACTTC.

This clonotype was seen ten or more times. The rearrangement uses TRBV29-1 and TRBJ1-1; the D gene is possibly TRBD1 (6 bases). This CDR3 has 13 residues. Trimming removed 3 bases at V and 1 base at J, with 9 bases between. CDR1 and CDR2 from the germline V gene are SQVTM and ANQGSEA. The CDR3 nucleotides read TGCAGCGTTGATGCAGGGGCGAACACTGAAGCTTTCTTT. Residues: CSVDAGANTEAFF.

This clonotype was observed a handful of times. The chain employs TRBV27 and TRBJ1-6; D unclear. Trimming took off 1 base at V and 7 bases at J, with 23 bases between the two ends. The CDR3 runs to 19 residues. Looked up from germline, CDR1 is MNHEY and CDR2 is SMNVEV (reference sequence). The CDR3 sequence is CASSLFFSFGQVPNSPLHF. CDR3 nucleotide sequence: TGTGCCAGCAGTTTATTCTTCTCGTTTGGGCAGGTTCCCAATTCACCCCTCCACTTT.

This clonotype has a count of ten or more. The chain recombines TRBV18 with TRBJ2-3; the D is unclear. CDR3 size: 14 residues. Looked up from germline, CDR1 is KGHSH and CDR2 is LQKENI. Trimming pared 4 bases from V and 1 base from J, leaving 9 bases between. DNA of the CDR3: TGTGCCAGCTCACGGTCGGACCGCACAGATACGCAGTATTTT. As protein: CASSRSDRTDTQYF.

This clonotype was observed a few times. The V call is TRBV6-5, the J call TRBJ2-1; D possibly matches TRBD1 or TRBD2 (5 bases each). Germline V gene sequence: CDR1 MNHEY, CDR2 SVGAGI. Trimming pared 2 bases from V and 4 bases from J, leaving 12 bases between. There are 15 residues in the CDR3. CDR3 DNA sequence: TGTGCCAGCAGTTACGCAGGGACGTCTTACAATGAGCAGTTCTTC. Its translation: CASSYAGTSYNEQFF.

The CDR3 sequence is CASSLAITPGTEAFF. Here the CDR3 DNA reads TGCGCCAGCAGCTTGGCAATTACCCCGGGCACTGAAGCTTTCTTT. The V call is TRBV5-1, the J call TRBJ1-1; D call uncertain. V was cut by 0 bases and J by 4 bases, with 13 bases left in between. The CDR3 runs to 15 residues. Germline lookup yields CDR1 SGHRS and CDR2 YFSETQ.

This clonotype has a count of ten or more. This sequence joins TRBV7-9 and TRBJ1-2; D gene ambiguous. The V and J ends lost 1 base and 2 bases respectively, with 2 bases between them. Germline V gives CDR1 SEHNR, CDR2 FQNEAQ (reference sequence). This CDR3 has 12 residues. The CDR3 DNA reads TGTGCCAGCAGCTTAGAAAACTATGGCTACACCTTC. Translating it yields CASSLENYGYTF.

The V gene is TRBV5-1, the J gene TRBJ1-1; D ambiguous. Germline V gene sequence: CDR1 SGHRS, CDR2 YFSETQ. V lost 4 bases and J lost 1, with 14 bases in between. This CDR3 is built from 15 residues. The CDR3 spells CASSPPSGENTEAFF. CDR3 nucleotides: TGCGCCAGCAGCCCCCCTTCTGGGGAGAACACTGAAGCTTTCTTT.

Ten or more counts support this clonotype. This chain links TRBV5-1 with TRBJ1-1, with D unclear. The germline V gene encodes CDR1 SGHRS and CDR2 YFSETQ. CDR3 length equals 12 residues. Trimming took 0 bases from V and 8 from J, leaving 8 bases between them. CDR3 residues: CASSLGVGEAFF. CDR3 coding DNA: TGCGCCAGCAGCTTGGGAGTAGGGGAAGCTTTCTTT.

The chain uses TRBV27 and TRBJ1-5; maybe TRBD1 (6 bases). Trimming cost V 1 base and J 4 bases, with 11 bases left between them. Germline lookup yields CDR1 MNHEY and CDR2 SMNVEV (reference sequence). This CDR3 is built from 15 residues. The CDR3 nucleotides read TGTGCCAGCAGTTTATGGGGACACGGTAATCAGCCCCAGCATTTT. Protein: CASSLWGHGNQPQHF.

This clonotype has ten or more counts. In DNA, the CDR3 is TGCAGTGCTAGAGCGGTGGGGGGCGGCACTGAAGCTTTCTTT. Translating it yields CSARAVGGGTEAFF. V gene TRBV20-1 combines with J gene TRBJ1-1, with D tentatively TRBD1 (6 bases). The V end lost 1 base, the J end lost 4 bases, and 13 bases lay between the germline ends. The CDR3 runs to 14 residues. Germline loops: CDR1 DFQATT, CDR2 SNEGSKA (reference sequence).